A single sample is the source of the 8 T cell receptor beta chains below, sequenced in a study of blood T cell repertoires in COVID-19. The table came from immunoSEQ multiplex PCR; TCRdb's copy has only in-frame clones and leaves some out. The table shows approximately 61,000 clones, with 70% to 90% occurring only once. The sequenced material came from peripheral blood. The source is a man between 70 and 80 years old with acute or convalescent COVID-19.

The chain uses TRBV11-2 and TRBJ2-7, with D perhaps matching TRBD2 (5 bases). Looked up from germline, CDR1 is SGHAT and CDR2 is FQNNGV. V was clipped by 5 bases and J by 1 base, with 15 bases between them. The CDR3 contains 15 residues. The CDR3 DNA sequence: TGTGCCAGCAGCCCGCTAAGGCGGGCATCCTACGAGCAGTACTTC. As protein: CASSPLRRASYEQYF.

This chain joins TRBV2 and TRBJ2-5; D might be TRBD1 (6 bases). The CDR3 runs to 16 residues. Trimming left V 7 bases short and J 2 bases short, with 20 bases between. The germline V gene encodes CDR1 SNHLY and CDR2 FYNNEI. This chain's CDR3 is CASTPLGWGQQETQYF. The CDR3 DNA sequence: TGTGCCAGCACTCCCCTAGGTTGGGGGCAACAAGAGACCCAGTACTTC. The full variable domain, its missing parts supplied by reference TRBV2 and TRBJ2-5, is EPEVTQTPSHQVTQMGQEVILRCVPISNHLYFYWYRQILGQKVEFLVSFYNNEISEKSEIFDDQFSVERPDGSNFTLKIRSTKLEDSAMYFCASTPLGWGQQETQYFGPGTRLLVL.

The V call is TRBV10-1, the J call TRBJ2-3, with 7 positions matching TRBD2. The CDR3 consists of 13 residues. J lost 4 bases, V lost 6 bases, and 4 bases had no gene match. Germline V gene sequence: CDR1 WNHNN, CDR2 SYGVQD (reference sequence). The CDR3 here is CASSKTSPDTQYF. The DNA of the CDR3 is TGCGCCAGCAGCAAGACTAGCCCAGATACGCAGTATTTT.

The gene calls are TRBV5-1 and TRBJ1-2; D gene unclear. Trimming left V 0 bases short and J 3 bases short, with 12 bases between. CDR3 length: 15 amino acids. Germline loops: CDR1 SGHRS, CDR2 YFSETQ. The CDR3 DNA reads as TGCGCCAGCAGCTTGGGTCCGGGATCGGACTATGGCTACACCTTC. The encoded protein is CASSLGPGSDYGYTF. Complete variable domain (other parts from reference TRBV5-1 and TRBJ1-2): KAGVTQTPRYLIKTRGQQVTLSCSPISGHRSVSWYQQTPGQGLQFLFEYFSETQRNKGNFPGRFSGRQFSNSRSEMNVSTLELGDSALYLCASSLGPGSDYGYTFGSGTRLTVV.

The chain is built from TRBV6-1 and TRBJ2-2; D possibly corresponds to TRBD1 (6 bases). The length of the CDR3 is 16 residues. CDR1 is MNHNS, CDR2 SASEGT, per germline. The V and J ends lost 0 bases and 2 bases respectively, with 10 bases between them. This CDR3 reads CASSEARGHNTGELFF. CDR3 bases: TGTGCCAGCAGTGAAGCTAGGGGACACAACACCGGGGAGCTGTTTTTT.

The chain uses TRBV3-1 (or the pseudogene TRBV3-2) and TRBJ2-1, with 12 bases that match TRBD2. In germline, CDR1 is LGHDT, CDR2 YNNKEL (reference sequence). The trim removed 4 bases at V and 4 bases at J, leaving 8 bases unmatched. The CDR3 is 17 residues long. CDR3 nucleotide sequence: TGTGCCAGCAGCCGCGTCCCTAGCGGGGGGGCATACAATGAGCAGTTCTTC. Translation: CASSRVPSGGAYNEQFF.

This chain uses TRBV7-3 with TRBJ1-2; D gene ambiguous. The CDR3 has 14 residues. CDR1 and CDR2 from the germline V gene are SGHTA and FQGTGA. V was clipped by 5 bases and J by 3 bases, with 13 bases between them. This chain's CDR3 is CASSPTPQDYGYTF. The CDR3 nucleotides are TGTGCCAGCAGCCCAACACCTCAAGACTATGGCTACACCTTC. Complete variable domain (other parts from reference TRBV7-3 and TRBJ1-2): GAGVSQTPSNKVTEKGKYVELRCDPISGHTALYWYRQSLGQGPEFLIYFQGTGAADDSGLPNDRFFAVRPEGSVSTLKIQRTERGDSAVYLCASSPTPQDYGYTFGSGTRLTVV.

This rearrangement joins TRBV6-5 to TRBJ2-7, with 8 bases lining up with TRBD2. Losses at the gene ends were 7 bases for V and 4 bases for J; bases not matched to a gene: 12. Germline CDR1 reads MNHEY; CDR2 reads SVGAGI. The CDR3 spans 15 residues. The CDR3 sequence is CASTLVVSGGYEQYF. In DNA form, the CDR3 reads TGTGCCAGCACCCTCGTTGTGAGCGGGGGTTACGAGCAGTACTTC.